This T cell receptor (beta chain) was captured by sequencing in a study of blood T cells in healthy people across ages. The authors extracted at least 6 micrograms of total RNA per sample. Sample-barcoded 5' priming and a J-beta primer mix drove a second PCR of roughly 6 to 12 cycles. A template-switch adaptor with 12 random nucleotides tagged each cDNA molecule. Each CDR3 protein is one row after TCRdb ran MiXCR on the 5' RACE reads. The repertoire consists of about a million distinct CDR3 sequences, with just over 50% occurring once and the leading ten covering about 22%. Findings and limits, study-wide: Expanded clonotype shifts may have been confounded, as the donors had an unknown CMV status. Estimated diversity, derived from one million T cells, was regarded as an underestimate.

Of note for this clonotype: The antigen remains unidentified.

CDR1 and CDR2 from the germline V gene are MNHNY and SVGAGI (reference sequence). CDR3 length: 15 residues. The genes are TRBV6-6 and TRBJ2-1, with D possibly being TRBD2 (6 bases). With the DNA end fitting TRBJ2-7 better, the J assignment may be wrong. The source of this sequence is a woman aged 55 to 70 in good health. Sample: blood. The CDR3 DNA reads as TGTGCCAGCAGTCCATGGGGGGAGTCTTACAATGAGCAGTACTTC. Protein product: CASSPWGESYNEQYF.